The T cell receptor (beta chain) under discussion was sequenced for a study of cytomegalovirus exposure and HLA in healthy donors. Study observations and caveats: An analysis that was carried out later associated about 17,000 TCR beta sequences with HLA alleles at 0.05 false discovery rate. Analysis performed later showed TCR beta chains linked to HLA being more clonally expanded than equally common others.

A multiplex PCR was run with 60 Vbeta primers and 13 Jbeta primers. The table came from immunoSEQ multiplex PCR; TCRdb's copy has only in-frame clones and leaves some out. The data show about 100,000 clones, around 75% seen once. Per germline, CDR1 MNHEY and CDR2 SVGAGI. Deletions cut 2 bases from V and 5 bases from J, with 8 bases between. There are 13 residues in the CDR3. A remark on this clone: Its cognate antigen is unknown.

Source material: PBMCs. V and J are TRBV6-5 and TRBJ2-3; D is possibly TRBD1 (6 bases). The sequence derives from a woman between 18 and 30 years old in good health and CMV-seropositive. CDR3 residues: CASSYTRGDTQYF. Here the CDR3 DNA reads TGTGCCAGCAGTTACACCAGGGGAGATACGCAGTATTTT.